This TCR beta chain is from a study of CD4 T cells in relation to SARS-CoV-2 and coronaviruses. Points from the study as a whole: SARS-CoV-2-driven expansion was significantly weaker in crossreactive than monoreactive clones. Each donor contributed either pre-pandemic or post-infection samples, not both.

Of note for this clone: Its antigen remains unidentified.

CEF-cultured naive and memory CD4+ T cell DNA got survey-level sequencing. Sequencing used immunoSEQ multiplex PCR; TCRdb keeps in-frame clones, though not all of them. The data contain roughly 43,000 clones, roughly four fifths of them seen just once; the ten biggest clones take up around 1.4%. Germline V gene data show CDR1 as MDHEN and CDR2 as SYDVKM. V gave up 5 bases and J gave up 0 bases; unmatched junction bases: 7. The CDR3 totals 18 residues. The sequenced sample consisted of naive CD4+ T cells from PBMCs, cultured in vitro. Subset given: naive CD4+ T cells isolated by negative enrichment. The TCR was taken from an adult with COVID-19. The chain joins TRBV28 to TRBJ1-6, with 10 bases fitting TRBD1. CDR3 protein: CASSQTGGVVSYNSPLHF. The CDR3 DNA reads TGTGCCAGCAGTCAGACAGGGGGCGTCGTCTCCTATAATTCACCCCTCCACTTT.